The rows below give T cell receptor beta chains drawn from one sample of a study of cytomegalovirus exposure and HLA in healthy donors. Only in-frame clones appear in the TCRdb table, and some are missing; sequencing was by immunoSEQ multiplex PCR. The data show some 180,000 clones, with over 75% seen just once and less than 3.5% held by the top ten. Sequences were obtained from PBMCs. All receptors derive from a woman younger than 45 in good health and CMV-seronegative. CDR3s include the opening cysteine and the closing phenylalanine or tryptophan. D genes are given only for firm matches. The listing skips clone size in some rows; elsewhere it reads once, few, many or a size class.

>.|TRBV21-1|TRBJ2-7|.
CASSKERGDYEQYF
TGTGCCAGCAGCAAAGAGCGGGGGGACTACGAGCAGTACTTC
>once|TRBV7-9|TRBJ2-1|.
CASSLPLSGGEQFF
TGTGCCAGCAGCTTACCCTTGTCCGGCGGTGAGCAGTTCTTC
>.|TRBV7-9|TRBJ2-5|.
CSSIGGRETQYF
TGTTCCAGCATCGGGGGGCGAGAGACCCAGTACTTC
>.|TRBV10-2|TRBJ2-1|.
CASSGGEQFF
TGCGCCAGCAGTGGCGGGGAGCAGTTCTTC
>.|TRBV2|TRBJ1-5|.
CASSGQVVNQPQHF
TGTGCCAGCAGTGGACAGGTCGTCAATCAGCCCCAGCATTTT
>.|TRBV11-3|TRBJ2-3|.
CASSRGWTDTQYF
TGTGCCAGCAGCCGGGGGTGGACAGATACGCAGTATTTT
>.|TRBV6-4|TRBJ2-1|TRBD2
CASSLLAGTYNEQFF
TGTGCCAGCAGCCTACTAGCGGGAACCTACAATGAGCAGTTCTTC
>once|TRBV27|TRBJ2-7|.
CASSTQGFHEQYF
TGTGCCAGCAGTACCCAGGGTTTTCACGAGCAGTACTTC
>once|TRBV19|TRBJ2-1|.
CASKTYNEQFF
TGTGCCAGCAAAACCTACAATGAGCAGTTCTTC
>.|TRBV9|TRBJ1-2|TRBD1
CASSAHATGRKDYGYTF
TGTGCCAGCAGCGCCCACGCGACAGGGCGAAAGGACTATGGCTACACCTTC
>.|TRBV10-3|TRBJ2-5|TRBD1
CAITQGASGETQYF
TGTGCCATCACACAGGGGGCTTCGGGAGAGACCCAGTACTTC
>once|TRBV7-9|TRBJ2-1|TRBD2
CASPRDYPQSSYNEQFF
TGTGCCAGTCCCCGGGACTATCCCCAAAGCTCCTACAATGAGCAGTTCTTC
>.|TRBV2|TRBJ2-1|TRBD2
CASRVTSGTYNEQFF
TGTGCCAGCAGGGTAACTAGCGGGACGTACAATGAGCAGTTCTTC
>.|TRBV7-8|TRBJ2-7|.
CASSLGAPLEQYF
TGTGCCAGCAGCTTAGGGGCCCCACTCGAGCAGTACTTC
>.|TRBV5-1|TRBJ2-2|TRBD1
CASSPDRGPDTGELFF
TGCGCCAGCAGCCCTGACAGGGGGCCGGACACCGGGGAGCTGTTTTTT
>.|TRBV6-1|TRBJ1-5|.
CASSVWGSSYQPQHF
TGTGCCAGCAGTGTTTGGGGCAGCTCTTATCAGCCCCAGCATTTT
>.|TRBV15|TRBJ1-2|TRBD1
CATSRETGRNYGYTF
TGTGCCACCAGCAGAGAGACAGGGCGTAACTATGGCTACACCTTC
>.|TRBV5-4|TRBJ2-5|.
CASSQAEETQYF
TGTGCCAGCAGTCAGGCCGAAGAGACCCAGTACTTC
>.|TRBV14|TRBJ2-1|TRBD2
CASSRGFSYPGTSAYNEQFF
TGTGCCAGCAGCCGTGGGTTCTCGTACCCCGGGACTAGCGCTTACAATGAGCAGTTCTTC
>few|TRBV27|TRBJ1-4|TRBD1
CASSFLGQGPMFF
TGTGCCAGCAGTTTCCTAGGACAGGGCCCTATGTTTTTT
>.|TRBV2|TRBJ1-2|TRBD1
CASSPVGQGGGGYTF
TGTGCCAGCAGTCCCGTCGGACAGGGCGGAGGTGGCTACACCTTC
>once|TRBV10-3|TRBJ2-1|TRBD1
CAISTGTGPYNEQFF
TGTGCCATCAGTACCGGGACAGGGCCTTACAATGAGCAGTTCTTC
>.|TRBV5-1|TRBJ1-2|.
CASSFGQYPYQMDYGYTF
TGCGCCAGCAGCTTCGGACAGTACCCTTACCAAATGGACTATGGCTACACCTTC
>.|TRBV5-6|TRBJ2-3|TRBD2
CASSYTLAGGSTDTQYF
TGTGCCAGCAGCTATACTCTAGCGGGAGGCAGCACAGATACGCAGTATTTT
>.|TRBV7-2|TRBJ2-3|TRBD2
CASSLDGTRRDTQYF
TGTGCCAGCAGCTTAGACGGGACTAGGCGGGATACGCAGTATTTT
>.|TRBV5-1|TRBJ2-1|TRBD2
CASSFSGGVGKEQFF
TGCGCCAGCAGCTTTAGCGGGGGGGTGGGAAAAGAGCAGTTCTTC
>.|TRBV7-9|TRBJ1-1|TRBD1
CASSLAYRGQNPEAFF
TGTGCCAGCAGCTTAGCTTACAGGGGACAGAACCCTGAAGCTTTCTTT
>.|TRBV2|TRBJ1-1|.
CASSPMTAMNTEAFF
TGTGCCAGCAGTCCGATGACAGCCATGAACACTGAAGCTTTCTTT
>.|TRBV5-8|TRBJ2-3|TRBD1
CASSFRDRVRDTQYF
TGTGCCAGCAGCTTCCGGGACAGGGTCCGAGATACGCAGTATTTT
>.|TRBV30|TRBJ2-5|TRBD2
CAWMGLAGSQETQYF
TGTGCCTGGATGGGTCTAGCGGGATCGCAAGAGACCCAGTACTTC
>.|TRBV4-1|TRBJ2-7|TRBD1
CASSQDRTGYYEQYF
TGCGCCAGCAGCCAAGATAGGACAGGCTACTACGAGCAGTACTTC
>.|TRBV11-2|TRBJ1-5|.
CASSPGDNQPQHF
TGTGCCAGCAGCCCCGGTGACAATCAGCCCCAGCATTTT
>.|TRBV7-9|TRBJ1-1|.
CASSYREAGLTEAFF
TGTGCCAGCAGCTACCGGGAGGCGGGCCTCACTGAAGCTTTCTTT
>.|TRBV4-1|TRBJ2-7|TRBD2
CASSPNLGGYSYEQYF
TGCGCCAGCAGCCCGAACCTGGGGGGGTACTCCTACGAGCAGTACTTC
>.|TRBV28|TRBJ2-7|.
CASRSDSYEQYF
TGTGCCAGCAGATCAGATTCCTACGAGCAGTACTTC
>.|TRBV28|TRBJ1-2|.
CASRPSVGYTF
TGTGCCAGCAGGCCCTCGGTTGGCTACACCTTC
>.|TRBV2|TRBJ2-7|TRBD1
CASRYRGHEQYF
TGTGCCAGCAGATACAGGGGTCACGAGCAGTACTTC
>few|TRBV6-5|TRBJ1-1|.
CASSGQLNTEAFF
TGTGCCAGCAGTGGACAGCTGAACACTGAAGCTTTCTTT
>.|TRBV2|TRBJ2-2|TRBD2
CASSEGRTSVGELFF
TGTGCCAGCAGTGAGGGTAGGACTAGCGTCGGGGAGCTGTTTTTT
>few|TRBV5-1|TRBJ2-7|.
CASSLESGLSYEQYF
TGCGCCAGCAGCTTGGAGTCAGGGTTGTCCTACGAGCAGTACTTC
>.|TRBV5-4|TRBJ1-6|TRBD1
CASSLAGGPVTLHF
TGTGCCAGCAGCTTGGCAGGGGGACCAGTCACCCTCCACTTT
>.|TRBV19|TRBJ2-3|.
CASSYGSGLTTDTQYF
TGTGCCAGTAGTTACGGATCGGGACTCACCACAGATACGCAGTATTTT
>.|TRBV6-1|TRBJ1-2|.
CASLGPGVYGYTF
TGTGCCAGCCTAGGTCCGGGGGTCTATGGCTACACCTTC
>few|TRBV29-1|TRBJ2-7|.
CSVTAIGTTYEQYF
TGCAGCGTTACAGCGATCGGGACAACCTACGAGCAGTACTTC
>.|TRBV4-2|TRBJ2-2|.
CASSQILVLNTGELFF
TGTGCCAGCAGCCAGATACTAGTATTGAACACCGGGGAGCTGTTTTTT
>.|TRBV10-3|TRBJ2-3|.
CASSEEGGLMYF
TGTGCCAGCAGTGAAGAAGGGGGTTTAATGTATTTT
>.|TRBV6-5|TRBJ1-5|.
CASRKGRGGQPQHF
TGTGCCAGCAGGAAAGGGCGAGGGGGTCAGCCCCAGCATTTT
>.|TRBV5-1|TRBJ1-1|.
CASSGTGLNTEAFF
TGCGCCAGCAGCGGAACAGGGTTGAACACTGAAGCTTTCTTT